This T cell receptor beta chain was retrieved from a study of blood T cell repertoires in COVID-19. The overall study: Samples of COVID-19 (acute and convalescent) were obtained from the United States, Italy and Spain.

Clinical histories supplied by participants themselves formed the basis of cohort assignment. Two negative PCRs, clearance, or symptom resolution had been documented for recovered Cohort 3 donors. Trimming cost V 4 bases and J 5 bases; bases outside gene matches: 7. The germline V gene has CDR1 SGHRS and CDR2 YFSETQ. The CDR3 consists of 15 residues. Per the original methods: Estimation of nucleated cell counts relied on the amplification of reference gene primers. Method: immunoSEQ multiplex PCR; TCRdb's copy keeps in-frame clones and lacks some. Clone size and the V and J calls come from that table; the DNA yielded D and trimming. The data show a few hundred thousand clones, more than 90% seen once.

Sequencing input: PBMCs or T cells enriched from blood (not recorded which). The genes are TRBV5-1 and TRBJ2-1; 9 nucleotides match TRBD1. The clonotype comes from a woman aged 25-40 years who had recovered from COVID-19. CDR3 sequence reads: CASSKWTGADNEQFF. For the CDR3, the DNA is TGCGCCAGCAGCAAATGGACAGGGGCGGACAATGAGCAGTTCTTC.